These 5 T cell receptor beta chains share one sample of origin, sequenced in a study of T cells in Graves' hyperthyroidism and ophthalmopathy. Researchers amplified the TCR beta CDR3 regions from RNA transcripts. First-round RT-PCR of the TCR CDR3 relied on the HTBI primer set. Using its own MiXCR run on the multiplex PCR reads, TCRdb lists one record per CDR3 protein. The repertoire holds over 500,000 distinct CDR3 sequences, 46% seen once, with around 44% in the top ten. Input material: peripheral blood or thyroid tissue (not recorded which). These TCRs come from an adult woman with Graves' disease, either hyperthyroidism or ophthalmopathy (not recorded which).

On this clonotype itself: This sequence may be a read error, since a much larger clone differs from it by one base. CDR3 sequence (DNA): TGTGCCAGCAGCAAAATTAGCGGGGGGGCCTACGAGCAGTACTTC. Its protein is CASSKISGGAYEQYF. V usage is TRBV14 and J usage is TRBJ2-7; 11 bases match TRBD2. The CDR3 has 15 residues. Germline V gene sequence: CDR1 SGHDN, CDR2 FVKESK. With 5 bases clipped from V and 2 bases from J, the junction kept 5 bases outside the gene matches.

This sequence joins TRBV11-2 and TRBJ2-7; maybe TRBD1 (6 bases). V lost 5 bases to trimming and J lost 7 bases, with 18 bases between them. Germline V lookup: CDR1 SGHAT, CDR2 FQNNGV. The CDR3 has 14 amino acids. The CDR3 spells CASSQGHYTGEQYF. The CDR3 DNA reads TGTGCCAGCAGCCAGGGACACTACACCGGGGAGCAGTACTTC.

This clonotype has a handful of counts. The rearrangement uses TRBV5-6 and TRBJ2-7; D possibly uses TRBD1 or TRBD2 (6 bases each). V lost 4 bases and J lost 7, with 18 bases in between. The CDR3 has 14 amino acids. Germline assignment: CDR1 SGHDT and CDR2 YYEEEE. The CDR3 nucleotides are TGTGCCAGCAGCCCCCCCCCGGGGGCAAGGGAGCAGTACTTC. Translation: CASSPPPGAREQYF.

This clonotype came up once. This sequence joins TRBV2 and TRBJ2-7, with 7 bases that match TRBD2. Per germline, CDR1 SNHLY and CDR2 FYNNEI. This CDR3 has 15 amino acids. With 0 bases clipped from V and 2 bases from J, the junction kept 4 bases outside the gene matches. CDR3 DNA: TGTGCCAGCAGTGAAGCGCGAGGACTAGCCTACGAGCAGTACTTC. As protein: CASSEARGLAYEQYF.

CDR3 residues: CASSSMSSGVEAFF. Here the CDR3 DNA reads TGCGCCAGCAGCAGCATGAGTTCCGGGGTTGAAGCTTTCTTT. This rearrangement joins TRBV5-1 to TRBJ1-1; D remains unclear. This CDR3 comprises 14 residues. Per the germline V gene, CDR1 is SGHRS and CDR2 is YFSETQ. V was pared by 4 bases and J by 7 bases, with 17 bases between.